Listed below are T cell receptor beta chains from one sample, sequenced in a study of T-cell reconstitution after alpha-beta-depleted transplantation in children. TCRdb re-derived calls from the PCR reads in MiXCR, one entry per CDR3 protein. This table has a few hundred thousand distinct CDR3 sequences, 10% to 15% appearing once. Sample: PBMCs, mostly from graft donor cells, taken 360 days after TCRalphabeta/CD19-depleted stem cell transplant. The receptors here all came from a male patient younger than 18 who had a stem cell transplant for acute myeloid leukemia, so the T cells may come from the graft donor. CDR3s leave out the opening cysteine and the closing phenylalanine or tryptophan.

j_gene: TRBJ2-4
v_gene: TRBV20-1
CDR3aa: SAPTSGIAKNIQY

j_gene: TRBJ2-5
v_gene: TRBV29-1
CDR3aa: SVYRRTGYEETQY

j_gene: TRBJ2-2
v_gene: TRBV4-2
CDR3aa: ASSQDENTGELF

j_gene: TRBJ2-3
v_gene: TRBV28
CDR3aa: ASNRGTDTQY

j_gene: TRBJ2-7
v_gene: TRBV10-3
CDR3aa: AMKAGGIHEQY

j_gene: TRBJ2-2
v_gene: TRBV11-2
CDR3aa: ASSLLKGTGELF

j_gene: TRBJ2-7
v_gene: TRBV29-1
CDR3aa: SVLIGNYEQY

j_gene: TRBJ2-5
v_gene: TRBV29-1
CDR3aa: SSPPRTTVQETQY

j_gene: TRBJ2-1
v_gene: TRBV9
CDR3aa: ASAGGGSSYNEQF

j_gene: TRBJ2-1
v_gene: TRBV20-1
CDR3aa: SASPSAYNEQF

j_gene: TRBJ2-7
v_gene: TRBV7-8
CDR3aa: ASSLHRGGITYEQY

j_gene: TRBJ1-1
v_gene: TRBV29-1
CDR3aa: SGRPHGNTEAF

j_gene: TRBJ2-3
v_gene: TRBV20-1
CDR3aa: SATGLAGLDTQY

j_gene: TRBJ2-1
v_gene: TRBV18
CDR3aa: ASSPERYNEQF

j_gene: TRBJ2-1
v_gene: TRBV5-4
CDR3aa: ASSLGASSGLTLFGYNEQF

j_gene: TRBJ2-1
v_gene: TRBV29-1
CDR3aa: SVEVAGYYNEQF

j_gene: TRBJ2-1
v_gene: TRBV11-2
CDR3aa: ASSVERIIWNEQF

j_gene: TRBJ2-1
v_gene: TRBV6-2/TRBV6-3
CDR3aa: ASSNLALSYNEQF

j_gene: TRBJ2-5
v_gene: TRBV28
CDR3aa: AITGGHREETQY

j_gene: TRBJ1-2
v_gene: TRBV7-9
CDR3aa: ASIFGGGAFSDGYT

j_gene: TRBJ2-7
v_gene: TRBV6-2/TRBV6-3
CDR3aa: ASSRSDRNSYEQY

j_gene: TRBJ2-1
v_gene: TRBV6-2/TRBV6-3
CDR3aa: ASTNVKTSGRAKQF

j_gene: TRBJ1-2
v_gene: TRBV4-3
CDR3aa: ASSHKPDSYGYT

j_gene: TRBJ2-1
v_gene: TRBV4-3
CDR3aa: ASSQDFRAYNEQF

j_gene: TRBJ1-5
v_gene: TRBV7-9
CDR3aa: ASSLGDRVQPQH

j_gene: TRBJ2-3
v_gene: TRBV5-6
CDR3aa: ASSGDSWDTQY

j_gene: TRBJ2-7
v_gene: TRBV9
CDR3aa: ASSVVGRPPYEQY

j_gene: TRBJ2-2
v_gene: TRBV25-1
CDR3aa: ASSGTSGYTGELF

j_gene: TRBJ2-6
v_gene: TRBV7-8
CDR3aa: ASSLLWGRGESGANVLT

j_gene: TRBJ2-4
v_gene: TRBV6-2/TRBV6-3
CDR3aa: ASGYIENIQY

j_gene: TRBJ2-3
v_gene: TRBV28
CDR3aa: ASSFRVAGSTDTQY

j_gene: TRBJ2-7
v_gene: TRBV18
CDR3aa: ASSPIEGAYEQY

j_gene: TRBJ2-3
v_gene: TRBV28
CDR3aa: ASSLAVADTQY

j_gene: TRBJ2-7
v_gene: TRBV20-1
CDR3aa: SARDRGRSYEQY

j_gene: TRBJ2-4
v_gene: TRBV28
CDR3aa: ASSSPEAKNIQY

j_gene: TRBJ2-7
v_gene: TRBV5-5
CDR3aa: ASSLARGRGLAYEQY

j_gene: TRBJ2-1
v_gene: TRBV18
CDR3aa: ASSPVSGEQF

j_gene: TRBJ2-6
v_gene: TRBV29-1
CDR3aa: SVGPGTHSGANVLT

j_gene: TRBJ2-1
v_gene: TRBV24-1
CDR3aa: ATSDFSAGAKNEQF

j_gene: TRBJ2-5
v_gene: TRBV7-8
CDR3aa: ASSLVWAGGQETQY

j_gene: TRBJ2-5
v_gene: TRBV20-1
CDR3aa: SARDPPGETAKETQY

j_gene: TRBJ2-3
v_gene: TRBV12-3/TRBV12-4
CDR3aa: ASSLAQRTVTIPDTQY